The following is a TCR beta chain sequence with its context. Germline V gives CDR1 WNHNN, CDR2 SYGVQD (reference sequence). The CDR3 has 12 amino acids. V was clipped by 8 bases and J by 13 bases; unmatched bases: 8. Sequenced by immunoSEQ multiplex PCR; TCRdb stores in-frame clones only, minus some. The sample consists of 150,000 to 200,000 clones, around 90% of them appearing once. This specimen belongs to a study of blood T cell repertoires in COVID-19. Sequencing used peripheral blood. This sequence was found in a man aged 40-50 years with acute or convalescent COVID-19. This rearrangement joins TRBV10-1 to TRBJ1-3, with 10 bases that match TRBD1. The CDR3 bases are TGCGCCAGCGGGACAGGGGAACCTCAAATATATTTT. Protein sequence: CASGTGEPQIYF.